Below are 8 T cell receptor beta chains sequenced from a single sample in a study of shared clonotypes between healthy human individuals. Data came from immunoSEQ multiplex PCR; TCRdb stores just in-frame clones and leaves some out. The sample lists about 2,100,000 clones; about 93% were seen once. CD45RO-negative CD8 cells positively selected for CCR7 made up the naive population, which excluded terminally differentiated effector memory CD45RA+ cells. Sequencing was carried out using naive CD8+ T cells from PBMCs. These receptors were obtained from a man in his late teens or twenties in good health. Some clones in this sample may be carry-over from other donors' samples.

This chain joins TRBV6-1 and TRBJ2-3; D may match TRBD1 or TRBD2 (5 bases each). V was pared by 2 bases and J by 2 bases, with 8 bases between. This CDR3 is built from 14 residues. Germline loops: CDR1 MNHNS, CDR2 SASEGT. CDR3 DNA: TGTGCCAGCAGTGAATGGGGGAACACAGATACGCAGTATTTT. Encoded protein: CASSEWGNTDTQYF.

About this clone itself: This specimen includes other DNA sequences encoding the same CDR3. The chain couples TRBV27 to TRBJ2-3, with 13 positions matching TRBD2. Trimming removed 1 base from V and 6 bases from J; junction bases left unmatched: 4. CDR1 is MNHEY, CDR2 SMNVEV, per germline (reference sequence). There are 16 residues in the CDR3. CDR3 sequence reads: CASSLWGLAGTDTQYF. DNA of the CDR3: TGTGCCAGCAGTTTATGGGGACTAGCGGGAACGGATACGCAGTATTTT.

The chain carries TRBV19 and TRBJ1-4; no firm D call. The CDR3 totals 15 residues. Germline V gives CDR1 LNHDA, CDR2 SQIVND (reference sequence). V lost 2 bases to trimming and J lost 3 bases, with 10 bases between them. The CDR3 DNA reads as TGTGCCAGTAGTATAAATGAGGCGGCTAATGAAAAACTGTTTTTT. Translation gives CASSINEAANEKLFF.

The rearrangement links TRBV2 to TRBJ1-4; D possibly corresponds to TRBD1 (5 bases). The CDR3 is made up of 16 amino acids. Trimming cost V 2 bases and J 13 bases, with 23 bases left between them. Germline values: CDR1 SNHLY, CDR2 FYNNEI. CDR3 coding DNA: TGTGCCAGCAGTGAACTTGGGTGGGGCACTGCGGTGATACTGTTTTTT. It yields the protein CASSELGWGTAVILFF.

The rearrangement uses TRBV29-1 and TRBJ1-2, with D possibly matching TRBD1 (6 bases). CDR1 SQVTM and CDR2 ANQGSEA come from the germline V gene. CDR3 length: 12 amino acids. The V gene lost 3 bases and the J gene lost 5 bases, with 10 bases spanning the gap. CDR3 in amino acids: CSVDEGVYGYTF. CDR3 nucleotides: TGCAGCGTTGATGAGGGGGTTTATGGCTACACCTTC. The whole variable domain, filled in from reference TRBV29-1 and TRBJ1-2, reads SAVISQKPSRDICQRGTSLTIQCQVDSQVTMMFWYRQQPGQSLTLIATANQGSEATYESGFVIDKFPISRPNLTFSTLTVSNMSPEDSSIYLCSVDEGVYGYTFGSGTRLTVV.

J is TRBJ2-1 and V is TRBV5-1; D remains unclear. This CDR3 contains 16 residues. V lost 4 bases and J lost 0, with 14 bases in between. Per the germline V gene, CDR1 is SGHRS and CDR2 is YFSETQ. The CDR3 nucleotides read TGCGCCAGCAGCCCCACCCGCCTGAGCTCCTACAATGAGCAGTTCTTC. This translates into CASSPTRLSSYNEQFF. The complete variable domain, with remaining parts taken from reference TRBV5-1 and TRBJ2-1, reads KAGVTQTPRYLIKTRGQQVTLSCSPISGHRSVSWYQQTPGQGLQFLFEYFSETQRNKGNFPGRFSGRQFSNSRSEMNVSTLELGDSALYLCASSPTRLSSYNEQFFGPGTRLTVL.

This chain uses TRBV9 with TRBJ2-5, with D tentatively TRBD1 (5 bases). The CDR3 extends over 14 amino acids. Germline lookup yields CDR1 SGDLS and CDR2 YYNGEE. The V gene lost 4 bases and the J gene lost 2 bases, with 12 bases spanning the gap. In DNA form, the CDR3 reads TGTGCCAGCAGCTCAACGACAGTTCAAGAGACCCAGTACTTC. Encoded protein: CASSSTTVQETQYF.

Worth noting for this clone: This same CDR3 is encoded by further DNA sequences in the sample. V usage is TRBV6-5 and J usage is TRBJ2-2; D is undetermined. The CDR3 spans 11 residues. The V end was cut by 3 bases, the J end by 7 bases, with 3 bases between. Germline V gene data show CDR1 as MNHEY and CDR2 as SVGAGI. The CDR3 DNA follows: TGTGCCAGCAGTTATGGCGGGGAGCTGTTTTTT. As protein: CASSYGGELFF.